This T cell receptor (beta chain) emerged from a study of cytomegalovirus exposure and HLA in healthy donors. Regarding the study as a whole: The study listed approximately 160 cytomegalovirus-associated TCR beta chains. In vitro experiments confirmed that three CMV-associated chains were specific for CMV antigens. Most TCR sequences were seen very rarely across donors, but some public TCRs occurred in many.

The donors were part of the roughly 120-subject validation cohort, which stood apart from the roughly 730-subject first cohort. The protocol was immunoSEQ multiplex PCR, while the TCRdb copy is restricted to in-frame clones and leaves out a portion. The data hold 150,000 to 200,000 clones, with about 80% observed a single time. A remark on this clone: What it recognizes is unknown.

The CDR3 has 17 amino acids. Germline assignment: CDR1 MDHEN and CDR2 SYDVKM. V dropped 7 bases and J dropped 2 bases, with 21 bases sitting between them. The chain uses TRBV28 and TRBJ1-5; D remains ambiguous. The TCR originated in a man aged 18 to 29 in good health and CMV-seropositive. Sample: PBMCs. For the CDR3, the DNA is TGTGCCAGCACCCCTCTGCGTGGCAGGCGACGCAATCAGCCCCAGCATTTT. Encoded protein: CASTPLRGRRRNQPQHF.